Detailed here is one T cell receptor beta chain. Antigen unknown. This record belongs to a study of T cells expressing NK-cell markers. Study as a whole: It was sorted CD3+CD56+NKG2C+, CD3+CD56+NKG2C- and CD3+CD56-NKG2C+ T cells that supplied the TCR beta repertoires. Study-level results: Similarly, these clonotypes led the CD3+CD56-NKG2C+ fraction as well in a few donors.

UMI-tagged 5'RACE template switching yielded the TCR beta cDNA. For each CDR3 protein, TCRdb gives one entry from its re-call of the 5' RACE reads, without DNA. The repertoire table contains under 600,000 distinct CDR3 sequences. The CDR3 runs 15 residues. The sample taken for sequencing was blood T cells: a sorted CD56 or NKG2C T cell subset, CD4+ or CD8+ T cells, or bulk PBMC T cells (not recorded which). This TCR came from a woman between 45 and 60 years old in good health. The gene calls are TRBV12-3 or TRBV12-4 and TRBJ2-6. CDR3 protein: CASNRQGSGANVLTF.